The rows below give T cell receptor beta chains drawn from one sample of a study of blood T cell repertoires in COVID-19. Using immunoSEQ multiplex PCR, the repertoire was profiled, and TCRdb retains in-frame clones only, with some absent. The profile shows almost 250,000 clones, 75% to 90% of them singletons. The sample consisted of PBMCs or T cells enriched from blood (not recorded which). The receptors originated from a woman aged 25 to 45 who had recovered from COVID-19. Each CDR3 is given with its conserved first and last residue. A D gene is named only where the DNA matches it firmly. Clone size is shown for a subset of rows, as once, few, many or a class of expanded clone.

D	length	V	J	size	DNA	CDR3
TRBD1	15	TRBV14	TRBJ1-4	.	TGTGCCAGCAGCCAAGATATGGGACAGGTGGAAAAACTGTTTTTT	CASSQDMGQVEKLFF
.	15	TRBV11-2	TRBJ2-7	.	TGTGCCAGCAGCCCTAAGACAGTTTCCCTCTACGAGCAGTACTTC	CASSPKTVSLYEQYF
TRBD1	14	TRBV7-9	TRBJ2-1	.	TGTGCCAGCAGCTTAGCCGGGACAGACAATGAGCAGTTCTTC	CASSLAGTDNEQFF
TRBD1	16	TRBV29-1	TRBJ1-2	.	TGCAGCGTTGAAGATCCCCTCGGACAGGGTGGCTATGGCTACACCTTC	CSVEDPLGQGGYGYTF
.	16	TRBV28	TRBJ1-4	few	TGTGCCAGCAGTTTTCTCTCTTTCAGATATAATGAAAAACTGTTTTTT	CASSFLSFRYNEKLFF
TRBD1	15	TRBV9	TRBJ1-2	.	TGTGCCAGCAGCGTCAGGGCAGGGGGCGACTATGGCTACACCTTC	CASSVRAGGDYGYTF
TRBD2	15	TRBV6-4	TRBJ2-1	.	TGTGCCAGCAGTGACCGGGAGGGCCACTACAATGAGCAGTTCTTC	CASSDREGHYNEQFF
TRBD1	12	TRBV4-1	TRBJ2-7	.	TGCGCCAGCAGCCAAGTTGGGACAGTTCAGTACTTC	CASSQVGTVQYF
TRBD2	16	TRBV20-1	TRBJ2-1	.	TGCAGTGCAAGTAGCGGGAAGAGGAGCTCCTACAATGAGCAGTTCTTC	CSASSGKRSSYNEQFF
.	11	TRBV5-1	TRBJ1-1	.	TGCGCCAGCAGGGGCGAAACTGAAGCTTTCTTT	CASRGETEAFF
.	10	TRBV29-1	TRBJ2-7	.	TGCAGCGTTGAAGCAGGCGAGCAGTACTTC	CSVEAGEQYF
.	17	TRBV10-3	TRBJ1-1	.	TGTGCCATCAGTGGTGGGTTAGGATATCCAGGGAACACTGAAGCTTTCTTT	CAISGGLGYPGNTEAFF
.	16	TRBV11-2	TRBJ2-7	.	TGTGCCAGCAGCCCGTACGCCATGAGCAGGGGATACGAGCAGTACTTC	CASSPYAMSRGYEQYF
TRBD2	18	TRBV7-2	TRBJ2-5	.	TGTGCCAGCAGCTTATCTGCGGGAGGGCCGGGGTTCCAAGAGACCCAGTACTTC	CASSLSAGGPGFQETQYF
.	15	TRBV7-2	TRBJ2-3	.	TGTGCCAGCAGCTTAGGAGACAGCAGCACAGATACGCAGTATTTT	CASSLGDSSTDTQYF
TRBD1	16	TRBV28	TRBJ1-2	.	TGTGCCAGCAGCAACATTCCGGGACAGAGGGACTATGGCTACACCTTC	CASSNIPGQRDYGYTF
.	15	TRBV6-5	TRBJ1-1	.	TGTGCCAGCAGTTACTCGACAATCTTGAACACTGAAGCTTTCTTT	CASSYSTILNTEAFF
.	14	TRBV7-9	TRBJ1-5	.	TGTGCCAGCAGCCTACAGGGACCACCCCAGCCCCAGCATTTT	CASSLQGPPQPQHF
.	15	TRBV6-5	TRBJ2-2	.	TGTGCCAGCAGTTACGAACAGTCGAACACCGGGGAGCTGTTTTTT	CASSYEQSNTGELFF
TRBD2	17	TRBV9	TRBJ2-1	.	TGTGCCAGCAGGGGACTAGCGGGAGGGCCTGATTACAATGAGCAGTTCTTC	CASRGLAGGPDYNEQFF
TRBD1	14	TRBV9	TRBJ2-1	.	TGTGCCAGCGACAGGGGGCACTCCTACAATGAGCAGTTCTTC	CASDRGHSYNEQFF
.	16	TRBV9	TRBJ1-1	.	TGTGCCAGCAGCGCCGAGGCCGGGACTATGAACACTGAAGCTTTCTTT	CASSAEAGTMNTEAFF
.	13	TRBV5-1	TRBJ1-1	.	TGCGCCAGCAGCTTTCGGCCCCGACAGGAAGCTTTCTTT	CASSFRPRQEAFF
.	13	TRBV30	TRBJ1-5	.	TGTGCCTGGAGTGGTAGTCTATATGAGCCCCAGCATTTT	CAWSGSLYEPQHF
.	13	TRBV5-4	TRBJ2-2	.	TGTGCCAGCAGAGCTACAGGGACCGGGGAGCTGTTTTTT	CASRATGTGELFF
.	14	TRBV4-1	TRBJ1-1	.	TGCGCCAGCAGCCACCGGGGACATAACACTGAAGCTTTCTTT	CASSHRGHNTEAFF
TRBD1	17	TRBV6-2/TRBV6-3	TRBJ2-1	.	TGTGCCAGCAGTTACTTTAGGGAGGGACAGGGGACCGATGAGCAGTTCTTC	CASSYFREGQGTDEQFF